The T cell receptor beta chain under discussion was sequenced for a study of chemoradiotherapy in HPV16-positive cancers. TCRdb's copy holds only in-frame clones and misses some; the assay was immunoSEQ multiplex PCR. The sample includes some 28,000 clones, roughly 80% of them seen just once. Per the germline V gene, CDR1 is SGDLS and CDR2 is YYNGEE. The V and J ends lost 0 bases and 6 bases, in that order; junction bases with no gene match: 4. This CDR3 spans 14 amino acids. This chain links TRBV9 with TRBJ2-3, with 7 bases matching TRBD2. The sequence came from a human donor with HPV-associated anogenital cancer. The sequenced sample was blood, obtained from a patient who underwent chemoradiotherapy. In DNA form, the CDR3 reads TGTGCCAGCAGCGTAGAGGGGCGGGGGGATACGCAGTATTTT. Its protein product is CASSVEGRGDTQYF.